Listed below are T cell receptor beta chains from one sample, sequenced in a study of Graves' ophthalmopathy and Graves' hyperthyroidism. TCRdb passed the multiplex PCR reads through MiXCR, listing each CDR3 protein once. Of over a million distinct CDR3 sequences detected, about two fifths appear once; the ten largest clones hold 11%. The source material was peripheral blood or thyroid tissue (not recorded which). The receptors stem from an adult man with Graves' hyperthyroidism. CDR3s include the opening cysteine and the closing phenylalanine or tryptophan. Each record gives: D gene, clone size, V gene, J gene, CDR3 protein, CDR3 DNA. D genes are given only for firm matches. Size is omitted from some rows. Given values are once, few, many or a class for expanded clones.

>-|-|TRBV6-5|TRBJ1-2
CASSPDSHGYTF
TGTGCCAGCAGTCCGGACAGCCATGGCTACACCTTC
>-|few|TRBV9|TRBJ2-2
CASSVDVTSFPGELFF
TGTGCCAGCAGCGTAGATGTGACTAGTTTTCCCGGGGAGCTGTTTTTT
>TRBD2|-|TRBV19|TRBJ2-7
CASIAGGYEQYF
TGTGCCAGCATAGCGGGGGGCTACGAGCAGTACTTC
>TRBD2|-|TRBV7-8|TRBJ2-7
CASSLDGTIYEQYF
TGTGCCAGCAGCTTAGATGGGACTATCTACGAGCAGTACTTC
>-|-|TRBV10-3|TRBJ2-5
CATSDELETQYF
TGTGCCACCAGCGACGAGTTGGAGACCCAGTACTTC
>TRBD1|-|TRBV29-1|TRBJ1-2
CSVVAGTGDGDGYTF
TGCAGCGTTGTAGCCGGGACAGGGGATGGGGATGGCTACACCTTC
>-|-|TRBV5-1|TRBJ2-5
CASSFGQGKETQYF
TGCGCCAGCAGCTTTGGGCAGGGAAAAGAGACCCAGTACTTC
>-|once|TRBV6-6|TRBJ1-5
CASSCTGGAFQPQHF
TGTGCCAGCAGTTGCACGGGGGGCGCTTTCCAGCCCCAGCATTTT
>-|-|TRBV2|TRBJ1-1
CASVGGWGNTEAFF
TGTGCCAGCGTGGGGGGATGGGGGAACACTGAAGCTTTCTTT
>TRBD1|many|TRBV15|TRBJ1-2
CATSPSPTGGYGYTF
TGTGCCACCAGCCCCAGCCCCACAGGGGGCTATGGCTACACCTTC
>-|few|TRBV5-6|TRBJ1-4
CASSLSRGPTNEKLFF
TGTGCCAGCAGCTTGTCCAGGGGACCAACTAATGAAAAACTGTTTTTT
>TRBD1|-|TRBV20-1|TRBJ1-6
CSASGTGRDQPLHF
TGCAGTGCATCTGGGACAGGGCGGGATCAGCCCCTCCACTTT
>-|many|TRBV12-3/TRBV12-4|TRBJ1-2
CASSSRQAANYGYTF
TGTGCCAGCAGTTCCCGACAGGCTGCTAACTATGGCTACACCTTC
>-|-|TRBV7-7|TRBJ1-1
CASSATGTRMNTEAFF
TGTGCCAGCAGCGCTACGGGGACCAGAATGAACACTGAAGCTTTCTTT
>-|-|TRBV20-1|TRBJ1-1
CSASLEDTEAFF
TGCAGTGCTAGTTTGGAGGACACTGAAGCTTTCTTT
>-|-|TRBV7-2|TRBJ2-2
CASSQDHTGELFF
TGTGCCAGCAGCCAAGATCACACCGGGGAGCTGTTTTTT
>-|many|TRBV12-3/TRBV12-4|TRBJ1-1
CASSFTGNEAFF
TGTGCCAGCAGTTTCACAGGGAATGAAGCTTTCTTT